This TCR beta chain originates from a study of blood T cell repertoires in COVID-19. The overall study: From T cells, B-cell-depleted T cells, or PBMCs came the material, which was cDNA or gDNA.

Assay: immunoSEQ multiplex PCR; the TCRdb copy retains only in-frame clones and omits some. Among 40,000 or so clones listed, roughly 85% were seen once. The CDR3 length is 14 residues. Germline V gene sequence: CDR1 SGDLS, CDR2 YYNGEE. Trimming cost V 0 bases and J 13 bases; bases outside gene matches: 4. The specimen sequenced was peripheral blood. This sequence joins TRBV9 and TRBJ2-1; 13 bases are a match to TRBD2. The source is a man in his forties with active COVID-19. CDR3: CASSVGTSGSIQFF. The CDR3 bases are TGTGCCAGCAGCGTAGGGACTAGCGGGAGTATACAGTTCTTC.